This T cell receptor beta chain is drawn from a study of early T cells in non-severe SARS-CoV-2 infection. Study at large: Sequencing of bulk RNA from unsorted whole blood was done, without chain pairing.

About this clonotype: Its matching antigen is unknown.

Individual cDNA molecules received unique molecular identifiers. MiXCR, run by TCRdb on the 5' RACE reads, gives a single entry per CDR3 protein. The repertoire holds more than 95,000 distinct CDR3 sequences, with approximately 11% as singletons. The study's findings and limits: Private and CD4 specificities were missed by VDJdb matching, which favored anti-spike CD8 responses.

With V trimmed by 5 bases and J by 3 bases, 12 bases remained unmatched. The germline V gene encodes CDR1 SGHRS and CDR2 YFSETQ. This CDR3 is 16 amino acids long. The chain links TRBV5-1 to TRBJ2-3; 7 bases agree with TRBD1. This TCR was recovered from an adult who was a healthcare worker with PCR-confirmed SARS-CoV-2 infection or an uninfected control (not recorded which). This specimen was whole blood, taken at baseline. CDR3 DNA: TGCGCCAGCAGGGTGGAACCGGGACAGCTAACAGATACGCAGTATTTT. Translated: CASRVEPGQLTDTQYF.